These 20 T cell receptor beta chains originate from one sample sequenced in a study of blood T cell repertoires in COVID-19. Clones were sequenced by immunoSEQ multiplex PCR, and TCRdb holds only the in-frame ones, with some missing. The sample yields more than 55,000 clones, 88% seen once. Sequencing used peripheral blood. The receptors originated from a man aged 55 to 70 with acute or convalescent COVID-19.

The CDR3 region has the DNA TGTGCCAGCAGTCCTCGGAGGCGGGAGACCCAGTACTTC. It codes for CASSPRRRETQYF. This rearrangement joins TRBV12-3 or TRBV12-4 to TRBJ2-5; a weak D match, TRBD2 (5 bases). V was trimmed by 5 bases and J by 5 bases, leaving 12 bases between them. The CDR3 loop spans 13 amino acids.

The rearrangement joins TRBV24-1 to TRBJ1-2; D is ambiguous. Germline CDR1 reads KGHDR; CDR2 reads SFDVKD. The CDR3 consists of 13 residues. The germline V and J ends were trimmed by 6 bases and 3 bases, with 10 bases remaining between them. CDR3: CATSRRQDYGYTF. The CDR3, as DNA: TGTGCCACCAGTAGACGACAAGACTATGGCTACACCTTC.

The rearrangement links TRBV5-1 to TRBJ2-7, with 10 bases lining up with TRBD1. Germline CDR1 is SGHRS and CDR2 is YFSETQ. Trimming removed 4 bases from V and 3 bases from J; junction bases left unmatched: 7. This CDR3 is built from 15 residues. The CDR3 loop reads CASSSPGQGFYEQYF. The CDR3 DNA reads TGCGCCAGCAGCAGCCCGGGACAGGGGTTCTACGAGCAGTACTTC. Full variable domain (remainder filled in from reference TRBV5-1 and TRBJ2-7): KAGVTQTPRYLIKTRGQQVTLSCSPISGHRSVSWYQQTPGQGLQFLFEYFSETQRNKGNFPGRFSGRQFSNSRSEMNVSTLELGDSALYLCASSSPGQGFYEQYFGPGTRLTVT.

The chain is built from TRBV5-1 and TRBJ2-7, with 8 bases aligning to TRBD1. The CDR3 covers 15 residues. The J segment lost 1 base and the V segment lost 3 bases, leaving 6 bases of the junction unmatched. CDR1 SGHRS and CDR2 YFSETQ come from the germline V gene. The CDR3 loop is CASSWGQDLSYEQYF. The CDR3 DNA reads as TGCGCCAGCAGCTGGGGACAGGATCTATCCTACGAGCAGTACTTC.

V gene TRBV29-1 combines with J gene TRBJ2-1; 10 bases line up with TRBD2. V shed 3 bases and J 2 bases; nucleotides not matched to a gene: 7. Germline values: CDR1 SQVTM, CDR2 ANQGSEA. The CDR3 length is 16 residues. This CDR3 is CSVEDPSGRAYNEQFF. CDR3 DNA sequence: TGCAGCGTTGAGGACCCAAGCGGGAGGGCCTACAATGAGCAGTTCTTC.

This chain joins TRBV11-3 and TRBJ1-1; TRBD1 aligns across 7 bases. The CDR3 has 14 residues. The V and J ends lost 5 bases and 7 bases, in that order; junction bases with no gene match: 10. Germline lookup yields CDR1 SGHNT and CDR2 YENEEA. The CDR3 bases are TGTGCCAGCAGCCCAACTGGACAGGTCGATGAAGCTTTCTTT. It codes for CASSPTGQVDEAFF.

This clone was counted between two and nine times. The J gene is TRBJ2-1, the V gene TRBV28, with a possible D match to TRBD2 (5 bases). In germline, CDR1 is MDHEN, CDR2 SYDVKM. This CDR3 comprises 16 residues. V was cut by 6 bases and J by 2 bases, with 17 bases left in between. The CDR3 region is CASSQRRSGAYNEQFF. In nucleotides, the CDR3 is TGTGCCAGCAGCCAAAGAAGGAGCGGAGCCTACAATGAGCAGTTCTTC.

The gene calls are TRBV6-6 and TRBJ2-5; D gene ambiguous. CDR1 and CDR2 from the germline V gene are MNHNY and SVGAGI (reference sequence). The V and J ends lost 5 bases and 1 base respectively, with 20 bases between them. CDR3 size: 17 residues. The CDR3 DNA sequence: TGTGCCAGCAGTCCTCCCGGTTTTTCGCGGCTCCAAGAGACCCAGTACTTC. Protein: CASSPPGFSRLQETQYF.

This sequence joins TRBV7-9 and TRBJ2-3, with a weak D call TRBD2 (5 bases). This CDR3 has 14 amino acids. In germline, CDR1 is SEHNR, CDR2 FQNEAQ (reference sequence). The V end was cut by 5 bases, the J end by 4 bases, with 13 bases between. The CDR3 loop is CASSTRTGADTQYF. The CDR3 DNA follows: TGTGCCAGCAGCACCCGGACTGGCGCAGATACGCAGTATTTT. The full variable domain, completed using reference TRBV7-9 and TRBJ2-3, is DTGVSQNPRHKITKRGQNVTFRCDPISEHNRLYWYRQTLGQGPEFLTYFQNEAQLEKSRLLSDRFSAERPKGSFSTLEIQRTEQGDSAMYLCASSTRTGADTQYFGPGTRLTVL.

The chain carries TRBV9 and TRBJ2-3, with 8 bases matching TRBD1. The CDR3 extends over 16 amino acids. Per germline, CDR1 SGDLS and CDR2 YYNGEE. V was clipped by 4 bases and J by 2 bases; unmatched bases: 9. The chain's CDR3 is CASSLDRGGATDTQYF. In nucleotides, the CDR3 is TGTGCCAGCAGCCTTGACAGGGGAGGTGCCACAGATACGCAGTATTTT. The full variable domain, its missing parts supplied by reference TRBV9 and TRBJ2-3, is DSGVTQTPKHLITATGQRVTLRCSPRSGDLSVYWYQQSLDQGLQFLIQYYNGEERAKGNILERFSAQQFPDLHSELNLSSLELGDSALYFCASSLDRGGATDTQYFGPGTRLTVL.

This sequence joins TRBV24-1 and TRBJ2-5; maybe TRBD1 (7 bases). The germline V and J ends were trimmed by 12 bases and 2 bases, with 15 bases remaining between them. Germline V gene data show CDR1 as KGHDR and CDR2 as SFDVKD. The CDR3 sequence is 13 residues long. The CDR3 DNA is TGTGCCGTTGGGGGGACAGTTCAAGAGACCCAGTACTTC. It specifies CAVGGTVQETQYF.

The rearrangement joins TRBV3-1 (or the pseudogene TRBV3-2) to TRBJ1-5; 7 bases map to TRBD1. The CDR3 extends over 17 amino acids. The J segment lost 5 bases and the V segment lost 4 bases, leaving 14 bases of the junction unmatched. Germline V gene sequence: CDR1 LGHDT, CDR2 YNNKEL (reference sequence). CDR3 DNA: TGTGCCAGCAGCCCCTCCTACGGACAGGTGGGGGATCAGCCCCAGCATTTT. As protein: CASSPSYGQVGDQPQHF.

V usage is TRBV11-2 and J usage is TRBJ2-5; D remains unclear. The ends were cut back, 0 bases at V and 2 bases at J, with 10 bases in the middle. The germline gives CDR1 SGHAT, CDR2 FQNNGV. This CDR3 has 15 residues. DNA for the CDR3: TGTGCCAGCAGCTTAGACTATCACGCGCAAGAGACCCAGTACTTC. This sequence encodes CASSLDYHAQETQYF.

The rearrangement joins TRBV5-1 to TRBJ1-1; 8 bases map to TRBD1. The germline V gene encodes CDR1 SGHRS and CDR2 YFSETQ. Unmatched junction bases numbered 4, after V lost 3 bases and J lost 3 bases. This CDR3 spans 14 amino acids. CDR3 nucleotides: TGCGCCAGCAGCTCCCACAGGGGGGACACTGAAGCTTTCTTT. Amino acids: CASSSHRGDTEAFF. Full variable domain (missing parts from reference TRBV5-1 and TRBJ1-1): KAGVTQTPRYLIKTRGQQVTLSCSPISGHRSVSWYQQTPGQGLQFLFEYFSETQRNKGNFPGRFSGRQFSNSRSEMNVSTLELGDSALYLCASSSHRGDTEAFFGQGTRLTVV.

V usage is TRBV11-2 and J usage is TRBJ1-3, with D possibly TRBD1 on 5 matching bases. V lost 3 bases, J lost 6 bases, and 12 bases lay in between. Germline lookup yields CDR1 SGHAT and CDR2 FQNNGV. The CDR3 runs 14 residues. CDR3 sequence reads: CASSFGGVTNTIYF. As DNA, the CDR3 is TGTGCCAGCAGCTTCGGGGGTGTGACAAACACCATATATTTT.

The V gene is TRBV7-8, the J gene TRBJ2-1; 7 bases map to TRBD1. V shed 3 bases and J 9 bases; nucleotides not matched to a gene: 11. In germline, CDR1 is SGHVS, CDR2 FQNEAQ. This CDR3 is built from 15 residues. The CDR3, as DNA: TGTGCCAGCAGCTTCTACAGGGGCCCTAATGGTGAGCAGTTCTTC. This codes for CASSFYRGPNGEQFF.

V gene TRBV19 combines with J gene TRBJ2-1, with 9 bases that match TRBD2. Trimming took 8 bases from V and 9 from J; bases not matched to a gene: 11. Germline V gene lookup returns CDR1 LNHDA and CDR2 SQIVND (reference sequence). The CDR3 runs 14 residues. The CDR3 sequence: CASRDSGRKVEQFF. The CDR3 DNA reads as TGTGCCAGTCGGGATAGCGGGAGAAAGGTTGAGCAGTTCTTC.

This clone was seen only once. This rearrangement joins TRBV20-1 to TRBJ1-5; 7 bases match TRBD1. CDR1 DFQATT and CDR2 SNEGSKA come from the germline V gene (reference sequence). The V and J ends lost 3 bases and 2 bases, in that order; junction bases with no gene match: 13. The CDR3 consists of 17 residues. The CDR3 DNA sequence: TGCAGTGCTAGTAAGGGGGCAGGGGCGAGGCGCAATCAGCCCCAGCATTTT. It translates to CSASKGAGARRNQPQHF.

V is TRBV9 and J is TRBJ2-1; possible D gene TRBD2, 6 bases. The germline CDR1 and CDR2 sequences are SGDLS and YYNGEE. This CDR3 is 15 amino acids long. Trimming left V 4 bases short and J 3 bases short, with 14 bases between. CDR3 region: CASSMTGDFYNEQFF. CDR3 DNA: TGTGCCAGCAGCATGACTGGGGACTTCTACAATGAGCAGTTCTTC.

V and J are TRBV5-1 and TRBJ1-1, with D tentatively TRBD1 (5 bases). CDR3 size: 14 residues. Per the germline V gene, CDR1 is SGHRS and CDR2 is YFSETQ. The germline V and J ends were trimmed by 4 bases and 1 base, with 11 bases remaining between them. CDR3 DNA: TGCGCCAGCAGCCCGGGCGGGGCGAACACTGAAGCTTTCTTT. Translated, it gives CASSPGGANTEAFF.